These 25 T cell receptor beta chains came from one sample sequenced in a study of OX40 agonist ivuxolimab in advanced cancers. Library preparation employed the immunoSEQ multiplex PCR assay. TCRdb mirrors the immuneACCESS table, restricted to in-frame sequences. Some clones are absent from its copies; in checked studies, under half trace to an unresolved V gene, and the reason for the others is unknown. The sample table lists more than 55,000 clones, approximately 92% of them with a count of one. The ten largest clones add up to roughly 10% of the sample. The source was CD4+ or CD8+ T cells sorted from blood, collected in a trial of the OX40 agonist ivuxolimab. The receptors were gathered from an adult with an advanced solid tumor such as melanoma, head and neck, liver or kidney cancer.

The chain is built from TRBV10-3 and TRBJ2-1, with D perhaps TRBD1 or TRBD2 (5 bases each). This CDR3 contains 15 residues. Germline CDR1 and CDR2: ENHRY and SYGVKD. V lost 3 bases, J lost 9 bases, and 18 bases lay in between. Written as DNA, the CDR3 is TGTGCCATCAGTGAATCTCGGGGCAGTTTAAGTGAGCAGTTCTTC. Its protein product is CAISESRGSLSEQFF.

The chain joins TRBV28 to TRBJ1-2; 7 bases line up with TRBD1. The V segment lost 5 bases and the J segment 1 base; nucleotides outside the gene matches: 10. CDR1 is MDHEN, CDR2 SYDVKM, per germline. This CDR3 contains 16 residues. The CDR3 protein is CASSRRGQLFNYGYTF. The CDR3 DNA reads TGTGCCAGCAGTAGGCGGGGACAGCTCTTTAACTATGGCTACACCTTC.

This clone was seen only once. The chain combines TRBV28 with TRBJ2-7, with 7 nucleotides matching TRBD1. V lost 0 bases and J lost 7; bases outside the gene matches: 15. Germline V lookup: CDR1 MDHEN, CDR2 SYDVKM. The CDR3 is 17 amino acids. CDR3 bases: TGTGCCAGCAGTTTATGGGACCCGAGACAGGGTCCGGGGGAGCAGTACTTC. As protein: CASSLWDPRQGPGEQYF. Full variable domain (remainder filled in from reference TRBV28 and TRBJ2-7): DVKVTQSSRYLVKRTGEKVFLECVQDMDHENMFWYRQDPGLGLRLIYFSYDVKMKEKGDIPEGYSVSREKKERFSLILESASTNQTSMYLCASSLWDPRQGPGEQYFGPGTRLTVT.

The chain is built from TRBV5-6 and TRBJ2-1; 10 positions match TRBD1. This CDR3 is built from 18 residues. Germline loops: CDR1 SGHDT, CDR2 YYEEEE. Trimming took 0 bases from V and 0 from J; bases not matched to a gene: 6. The CDR3 coding sequence is TGTGCCAGCAGCTTGGAGAGGACAGGGGGAAGCTCCTACAATGAGCAGTTCTTC. It specifies CASSLERTGGSSYNEQFF.

This chain joins TRBV19 and TRBJ1-2, with 12 bases lining up with TRBD1. Germline values: CDR1 LNHDA, CDR2 SQIVND (reference sequence). The CDR3 contains 16 residues. V lost 5 bases and J lost 8; bases outside the gene matches: 12. CDR3 bases: TGTGCCAGTAGTCTCCACCCGGGACAGGGGGCTCGAGGCTACACCTTC. It yields the protein CASSLHPGQGARGYTF.

This chain joins TRBV5-1 and TRBJ2-3, with TRBD2 identical over 7 bases. Germline CDR1 is SGHRS and CDR2 is YFSETQ. The length of the CDR3 is 14 residues. V was pared by 2 bases and J by 4 bases, with 4 bases of the junction left unmatched. The CDR3 sequence: CASSFGLVPDTQYF. The DNA for the CDR3 is TGCGCCAGCAGCTTCGGACTAGTCCCAGATACGCAGTATTTT.

The rearrangement joins TRBV15 to TRBJ2-2; D is undetermined. V was cut by 1 base and J by 0 bases, with 9 bases left in between. The CDR3 is 16 amino acids. Germline V gene data show CDR1 as LNHNV and CDR2 as YYDKDF (reference sequence). The DNA for the CDR3 is TGTGCCACCAGCAGAGTACTCCTCACGAACACCGGGGAGCTGTTTTTT. This translates into CATSRVLLTNTGELFF.

This chain joins TRBV6-5 and TRBJ2-7; possible D gene TRBD1, 5 bases. CDR1 MNHEY and CDR2 SVGAGI come from the germline V gene. This CDR3 has 14 amino acids. With 0 bases removed from V and 0 bases from J, the gap between germline ends came to 6 bases. CDR3 loop: CASSYSGHSYEQYF. CDR3 nucleotides: TGTGCCAGCAGTTACTCGGGGCACTCCTACGAGCAGTACTTC.

The chain links TRBV28 to TRBJ2-7; no clear D gene. Germline CDR1 reads MDHEN; CDR2 reads SYDVKM. The CDR3 loop spans 17 amino acids. Trimming removed 3 bases from V and 2 bases from J, with 20 bases in between. CDR3 sequence reads: CASSFFGRREVTYEQYF. The CDR3 DNA reads TGTGCCAGCAGTTTTTTCGGACGACGAGAGGTCACCTACGAGCAGTACTTC.

The table lists this clone with a count of one. The chain links TRBV4-1 to TRBJ2-7; 7 bases match TRBD2. Germline trimming cut 1 base from V and 6 bases from J; bases unmatched to any gene: 9. Germline V gene data show CDR1 as MGHRA and CDR2 as YSYEKL. CDR3 length: 15 residues. Here the CDR3 DNA reads TGCGCCAGCAGCCAAGGAGGAGGGAGGGGTGGCGAGCAGTACTTC. The encoded protein is CASSQGGGRGGEQYF.

By share, this clone counts as medium-sized. The V call is TRBV5-4, the J call TRBJ1-2; unclear D gene. The germline V and J ends were trimmed by 3 bases and 4 bases, with 10 bases remaining between them. Germline V gene sequence: CDR1 SGHNT, CDR2 YYREEE (reference sequence). The CDR3 consists of 13 residues. DNA for the CDR3: TGTGCCAGCAGCTCCCGGGCCACCTATGGCTACACCTTC. It specifies CASSSRATYGYTF. Full variable domain (outside the CDR3, taken from reference TRBV5-4 and TRBJ1-2): ETGVTQSPTHLIKTRGQQVTLRCSSQSGHNTVSWYQQALGQGPQFIFQYYREEENGRGNFPPRFSGLQFPNYSSELNVNALELDDSALYLCASSSRATYGYTFGSGTRLTVV.

V and J are TRBV7-3 and TRBJ2-5, with TRBD2 matching 8 bases. CDR1 and CDR2 (germline): SGHTA, FQGTGA. With V trimmed by 5 bases and J by 7 bases, 9 bases remained unmatched. The CDR3 is made up of 14 amino acids. The CDR3 region has the DNA TGTGCCAGCAGCCCGACGGATCGGGGGGGGACCCAGTACTTC. This encodes CASSPTDRGGTQYF.

In this sample, this clone turned up a few times. The chain recombines TRBV4-1 with TRBJ1-2; D unresolved. The CDR3 runs to 13 residues. Trimming shortened V by 0 bases and J by 7 bases, and 9 bases separated the two germline ends. Germline-derived CDR1 and CDR2 are MGHRA and YSYEKL. This CDR3 is CASSQDPTGGYTF. In nucleotides, the CDR3 is TGCGCCAGCAGCCAAGATCCCACGGGTGGCTACACCTTC.

The chain recombines TRBV6-6 with TRBJ2-1, with TRBD2 matching over 7 bases. J gave up 5 bases and V 5 bases, and 9 bases lay outside the gene matches. CDR1 and CDR2 from the germline V gene are MNHNY and SVGAGI (reference sequence). This CDR3 is 15 amino acids long. CDR3 sequence reads: CASSRGGSGDNEQFF. CDR3 coding DNA: TGTGCCAGCAGTCGCGGGGGTAGCGGAGACAATGAGCAGTTCTTC.

The chain has TRBV5-1 and TRBJ1-2; TRBD1 matches at 9 bases. Per the germline V gene, CDR1 is SGHRS and CDR2 is YFSETQ. This CDR3 is 16 amino acids long. V lost 2 bases and J lost 5; bases outside the gene matches: 10. CDR3 DNA sequence: TGCGCCAGCAGCTTAGAGACAGGGGGAAAGGGGTATGGCTACACCTTC. Amino acids: CASSLETGGKGYGYTF.

The chain carries TRBV18 and TRBJ1-2; D perhaps matches TRBD1 (5 bases). V was trimmed by 3 bases and J by 6 bases, leaving 11 bases between them. The CDR3 runs 13 residues. The germline gives CDR1 KGHSH, CDR2 LQKENI. This CDR3 is CASSPPGQDGYTF. Written as DNA, the CDR3 is TGTGCCAGCTCACCTCCAGGGCAGGATGGCTACACCTTC.

As DNA, the CDR3 is TGTGCCAGCAGGCTCAGGGCCATGAACACTGAAGCTTTCTTT. This gives the protein CASRLRAMNTEAFF. The chain couples TRBV6-5 to TRBJ1-1; maybe TRBD1 (5 bases). CDR1 is MNHEY and CDR2 is SVGAGI in the germline V gene. The germline V and J ends were trimmed by 6 bases and 0 bases, with 11 bases remaining between them. This CDR3 has 14 amino acids.

CDR3: CASGAELTTYNEQFF. DNA for the CDR3: TGTGCCAGTGGGGCGGAACTCACGACTTACAATGAGCAGTTCTTC. V is TRBV7-8 and J is TRBJ2-1, with TRBD1 as a possible D gene (5 bases). Trimming pared 9 bases from V and 4 bases from J, leaving 19 bases between. Germline CDR1 is SGHVS and CDR2 is FQNEAQ. This CDR3 contains 15 residues.

V usage is TRBV11-2 and J usage is TRBJ2-7; 10 positions agree with TRBD2. The CDR3 totals 14 residues. Per the germline V gene, CDR1 is SGHAT and CDR2 is FQNNGV. After removal of 6 bases from V and 2 bases from J, the junction contained 4 bases not matched to a gene. CDR3 residues: CASRGLAGAYEQYF. The CDR3 bases are TGTGCCAGCAGGGGGCTAGCGGGAGCCTACGAGCAGTACTTC.

V is TRBV19 and J is TRBJ2-5; 10 nucleotides match TRBD1. Unmatched junction bases numbered 5, after V lost 8 bases and J lost 2 bases. The CDR3 consists of 14 residues. Germline V gives CDR1 LNHDA, CDR2 SQIVND (reference sequence). CDR3: CASVGQGLQETQYF. The CDR3 nucleotides read TGTGCCAGTGTGGGACAGGGGTTGCAAGAGACCCAGTACTTC.

A single count supports this clone. The chain combines TRBV28 with TRBJ1-4; D not resolved. The CDR3 runs to 15 residues. CDR1 is MDHEN, CDR2 SYDVKM, per germline. The V gene lost 3 bases and the J gene lost 0 bases, with 8 bases spanning the gap. The CDR3 DNA reads as TGTGCCAGCAGTTTGATTGGTGCAACTAATGAAAAACTGTTTTTT. It encodes CASSLIGATNEKLFF. Looking up the rest from reference TRBV28 and TRBJ1-4 gives the full variable domain: DVKVTQSSRYLVKRTGEKVFLECVQDMDHENMFWYRQDPGLGLRLIYFSYDVKMKEKGDIPEGYSVSREKKERFSLILESASTNQTSMYLCASSLIGATNEKLFFGSGTQLSVL.

The gene calls are TRBV6-6 and TRBJ2-5; D unresolved. Germline CDR1 and CDR2: MNHNY and SVGAGI (reference sequence). The V end was cut by 2 bases, the J end by 11 bases, with 12 bases between. The CDR3 contains 12 residues. In nucleotides, the CDR3 is TGTGCCAGCAGTTACCGTATGTTGGGGCAGTACTTC. It translates to CASSYRMLGQYF.

This clone was observed once. This chain links TRBV28 with TRBJ2-3; perhaps TRBD1 as D (6 bases). CDR3 length: 15 amino acids. Germline V gene lookup returns CDR1 MDHEN and CDR2 SYDVKM. Trimming removed 3 bases at V and 0 bases at J, with 10 bases between. The CDR3 sequence: CASSLGAVSTDTQYF. CDR3 coding DNA: TGTGCCAGCAGTTTGGGGGCGGTGAGCACAGATACGCAGTATTTT.

V and J are TRBV19 and TRBJ1-1, with 10 nucleotides matching TRBD1. Germline V lookup: CDR1 LNHDA, CDR2 SQIVND (reference sequence). Trimming removed 4 bases from V and 5 bases from J; junction bases left unmatched: 4. The CDR3 runs to 14 residues. CDR3 loop: CASSTGQGETEAFF. CDR3 DNA: TGTGCCAGTAGTACCGGACAGGGGGAGACTGAAGCTTTCTTT.

The rearrangement uses TRBV4-3 and TRBJ1-6; TRBD1 agrees at 7 bases. The CDR3 loop spans 14 amino acids. Germline CDR1 reads LGHNA; CDR2 reads YSLEER. Trimming at V came to 2 bases and at J to 11 bases, leaving 6 bases not matched to a gene. The CDR3 DNA reads TGCGCCAGCAGCCAACCGAAAAGGGGGCCACCCCTCCACTTT. Translated: CASSQPKRGPPLHF.